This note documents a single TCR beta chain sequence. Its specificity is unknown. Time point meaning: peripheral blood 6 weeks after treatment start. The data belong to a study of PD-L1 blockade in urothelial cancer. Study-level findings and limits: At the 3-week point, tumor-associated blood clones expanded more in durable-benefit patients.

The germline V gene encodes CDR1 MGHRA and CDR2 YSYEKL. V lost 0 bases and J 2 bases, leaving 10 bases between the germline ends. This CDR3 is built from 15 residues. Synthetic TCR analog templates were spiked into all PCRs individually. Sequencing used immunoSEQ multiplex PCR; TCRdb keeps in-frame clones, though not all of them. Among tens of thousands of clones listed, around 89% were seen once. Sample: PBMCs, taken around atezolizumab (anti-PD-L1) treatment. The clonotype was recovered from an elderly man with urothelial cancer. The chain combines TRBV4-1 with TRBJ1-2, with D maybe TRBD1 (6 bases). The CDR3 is CASSQDGQGNYGYTF. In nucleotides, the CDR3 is TGCGCCAGCAGCCAAGATGGTCAGGGGAACTATGGCTACACCTTC.